Following are 9 T cell receptor beta chains from one sample sequenced in a study of T cell therapy after organ transplantation. Assay used: immunoSEQ multiplex PCR; TCRdb lists only in-frame clones, some missing. The sample lists roughly 1,100 clones, almost 65% seen once, with around 42% in the top ten. Time point noted: 20-29 weeks after completion of therapy. The antigens these receptors bind are not known. The sample in question was CD8+ T cells from blood, obtained after autologous CMV-specific T cell therapy. The receptors shown here come from a human patient who had received a solid organ transplant and had CMV disease. The graft donor may have given rise to some T cells.

The rearrangement links TRBV7-9 to TRBJ2-7; D not certain. The CDR3 contains 12 residues. Germline values: CDR1 SEHNR, CDR2 FQNEAQ (reference sequence). Trimming left V 7 bases short and J 5 bases short, with 12 bases between. CDR3 loop: CASTWNSNEQYF. CDR3 bases: TGTGCCAGCACGTGGAACAGCAACGAGCAGTACTTC.

There are a few counts of this clone. This chain joins TRBV28 and TRBJ2-1; 7 positions match TRBD2. Trimming removed 4 bases from V and 5 bases from J; junction bases left unmatched: 8. CDR1 and CDR2 from the germline V gene are MDHEN and SYDVKM. The CDR3 has 15 residues. As DNA, the CDR3 is TGTGCCAGCAGTTCTCCGGGACTAACGAACAATGAGCAGTTCTTC. It codes for CASSSPGLTNNEQFF.

The J gene is TRBJ2-3, the V gene TRBV29-1; possibly TRBD2 for D (6 bases). Germline CDR1 and CDR2: SQVTM and ANQGSEA. Trimming left V 5 bases short and J 4 bases short, with 16 bases between. The CDR3 sequence is 14 residues long. Written as DNA, the CDR3 is TGCAGCGTTTCCTGGGAGGCCCCCCCAGATACGCAGTATTTT. Its protein is CSVSWEAPPDTQYF.

This clone was observed a few times. The chain uses TRBV5-1 and TRBJ2-3; either TRBD1 or TRBD2 may supply D (7 bases each). Germline CDR1 SGHRS, CDR2 YFSETQ. V lost 3 bases and J 5 bases, leaving 22 bases between the germline ends. The CDR3 sequence is 17 residues long. This CDR3 is CASSSQGSGINGDTQYF. Written as DNA, the CDR3 is TGCGCCAGCAGCTCACAGGGGAGCGGGATCAATGGAGATACGCAGTATTTT.

The CDR3 loop reads CASRAFLFSYNEQFF. DNA of the CDR3: TGTGCCAGTAGGGCCTTTCTCTTCTCCTACAATGAGCAGTTCTTC. This chain uses TRBV19 with TRBJ2-1; D remains unclear. From germline, CDR1 is LNHDA and CDR2 SQIVND (reference sequence). CDR3 length: 15 residues. Deletions cut 6 bases from V and 0 bases from J, with 12 bases between.

The chain employs TRBV27 and TRBJ2-1, with a possible D match to TRBD1 (6 bases). CDR1 is MNHEY, CDR2 SMNVEV, per germline (reference sequence). V shed 5 bases and J shed 8 bases, with 7 bases lying between them. The CDR3 totals 11 residues. The CDR3 region has the DNA TGTGCCAGCAGTACAGGGTATGAGCAGTTCTTC. It codes for CASSTGYEQFF.

The chain links TRBV5-4 to TRBJ1-2; maybe TRBD1 (6 bases). V was shortened by 3 bases and J by 5 bases, with 20 bases between the two germline ends. CDR1 and CDR2 from the germline V gene are SGHNT and YYREEE (reference sequence). The CDR3 contains 16 residues. The DNA for the CDR3 is TGTGCCAGCAGCTCCTACAGGGAATATACCCCTTATGGCTACACCTTC. It encodes CASSSYREYTPYGYTF.

The chain recombines TRBV9 with TRBJ1-1; D is undetermined. This CDR3 is 14 amino acids long. Trimming cost V 0 bases and J 1 base, with 7 bases left between them. The germline CDR1 and CDR2 sequences are SGDLS and YYNGEE. The CDR3 is CASSVEGWNTEAFF. DNA of the CDR3: TGTGCCAGCAGCGTAGAGGGCTGGAACACTGAAGCTTTCTTT.

The chain couples TRBV11-3 to TRBJ2-1, with D tentatively TRBD1 or TRBD2 (5 bases each). The CDR3 extends over 17 amino acids. Germline V gene data show CDR1 as SGHNT and CDR2 as YENEEA. V lost 4 bases, J lost 5 bases, and 21 bases lay in between. CDR3 residues: CASSWGTDLGPNNEQFF. The CDR3 DNA reads as TGTGCCAGCAGCTGGGGGACGGATCTGGGTCCAAACAATGAGCAGTTCTTC.